Below are 9 T cell receptor beta chains sequenced from a single sample in a study of OX40 agonist ivuxolimab in advanced cancers. Library generation was performed with the immunoSEQ multiplex PCR assay. The immuneACCESS repertoire file appears here via TCRdb, limited to in-frame rearrangements. These files lack a portion of the clones; in checked studies, under half of the deficit traces to unresolved V genes, and the cause of the others is not known. The sample records 65,000 to 95,000 clones, 87% of which are singletons. Roughly 5.8% of the sample rests with the top ten. This sample comprised CD4+ or CD8+ T cells sorted from blood, obtained in a trial of the OX40 agonist ivuxolimab. All receptors derive from an adult with an advanced solid tumor such as melanoma, head and neck, liver or kidney cancer.

This chain links TRBV2 with TRBJ2-7; TRBD2 agrees at 7 bases. J lost 5 bases, V lost 5 bases, and 3 bases had no gene match. Germline V gives CDR1 SNHLY, CDR2 FYNNEI. There are 12 residues in the CDR3. The CDR3 is CASSILANEQYF. The CDR3 region has the DNA TGTGCCAGCAGTATACTAGCGAACGAGCAGTACTTC.

This sequence joins TRBV19 and TRBJ2-3, with TRBD2 matching 8 bases. Germline V gives CDR1 LNHDA, CDR2 SQIVND (reference sequence). This CDR3 contains 16 residues. V shed 5 bases, J shed 2 bases, and the junction held 9 bases outside the gene matches. Written as DNA, the CDR3 is TGTGCCAGTAGTGGGGGGACTAGGGTTGACACAGATACGCAGTATTTT. The encoded protein is CASSGGTRVDTDTQYF.

The V and J genes are TRBV19 and TRBJ2-7; 8 bases align to TRBD1. The germline V gene encodes CDR1 LNHDA and CDR2 SQIVND (reference sequence). V was clipped by 6 bases and J by 0 bases; unmatched bases: 7. The CDR3 covers 15 residues. The CDR3 loop reads CASRKGQDSSYEQYF. The DNA of the CDR3 is TGTGCCAGTAGAAAGGGACAGGATTCCTCCTACGAGCAGTACTTC.

CDR3 protein: CASSKSEGAQPQHF. In nucleotides, the CDR3 is TGTGCCAGCAGCAAATCGGAGGGCGCTCAGCCCCAGCATTTT. The chain uses TRBV4-2 and TRBJ1-5; D is uncertain. Germline assignment: CDR1 LGHNA and CDR2 YNFKEQ. Trimming cost V 5 bases and J 6 bases, with 14 bases left between them. The CDR3 is 14 amino acids.

The genes are TRBV7-9 and TRBJ2-7; D tentatively fits TRBD1 or TRBD2 (5 bases each). Trimming took off 5 bases at V and 1 base at J, with 12 bases between the two ends. Germline V gene sequence: CDR1 SEHNR, CDR2 FQNEAQ (reference sequence). This CDR3 has 14 residues. In DNA, the CDR3 is TGTGCCAGCAGCCCCCTGGGGGTATCCTACGAGCAGTACTTC. This translates into CASSPLGVSYEQYF. Full variable domain (missing parts from reference TRBV7-9 and TRBJ2-7): DTGVSQNPRHKITKRGQNVTFRCDPISEHNRLYWYRQTLGQGPEFLTYFQNEAQLEKSRLLSDRFSAERPKGSFSTLEIQRTEQGDSAMYLCASSPLGVSYEQYFGPGTRLTVT.

This chain joins TRBV6-1 and TRBJ2-7, with D maybe TRBD2 (5 bases). Looked up from germline, CDR1 is MNHNS and CDR2 is SASEGT. V was trimmed by 6 bases and J by 6 bases, leaving 12 bases between them. This CDR3 is built from 12 residues. This CDR3 reads CASSRDRAEQYF. DNA of the CDR3: TGTGCCAGCAGCCGGGATCGGGCCGAGCAGTACTTC.

The chain has TRBV7-3 and TRBJ2-7, with a weak D call TRBD2 (6 bases). Germline-derived CDR1 and CDR2 are SGHTA and FQGTGA. V was clipped by 5 bases and J by 4 bases, with 15 bases between them. The CDR3 contains 14 residues. CDR3 protein: CASSRGVGTYEQYF. The CDR3 DNA follows: TGTGCCAGCAGCCGTGGGGTGGGGACTTACGAGCAGTACTTC. The full variable domain, with the rest looked up from reference TRBV7-3 and TRBJ2-7, is GAGVSQTPSNKVTEKGKYVELRCDPISGHTALYWYRQSLGQGPEFLIYFQGTGAADDSGLPNDRFFAVRPEGSVSTLKIQRTERGDSAVYLCASSRGVGTYEQYFGPGTRLTVT.

The chain employs TRBV5-4 and TRBJ2-1, with 8 nucleotides matching TRBD2. CDR3 length: 14 residues. The germline gives CDR1 SGHNT, CDR2 YYREEE (reference sequence). Trimming removed 2 bases from V and 8 bases from J; junction bases left unmatched: 6. The CDR3 region is CASSFTGLVYEQFF. The DNA for the CDR3 is TGTGCCAGCAGCTTTACGGGACTAGTCTATGAGCAGTTCTTC.

The rearrangement joins TRBV2 to TRBJ1-1; D is uncertain. Germline lookup yields CDR1 SNHLY and CDR2 FYNNEI. Trimming removed 2 bases from V and 5 bases from J, with 15 bases in between. CDR3 length: 15 residues. DNA for the CDR3: TGTGCCAGCAGTGAACAGGTAGGCAGGAGGACTGAAGCTTTCTTT. Amino acids: CASSEQVGRRTEAFF.